This T cell receptor beta chain was obtained from a study of beta chain features in type 1 diabetes. Findings and limits, study-wide: Shortening that was moderate but significant affected the TCRB CDR3s of Type 1 diabetes patients in all four CD4+ subsets. HLA influence on TCRB rearrangement stayed unresolved here.

The V end lost 2 bases, the J end lost 4 bases, and 6 bases lay between the germline ends. The CDR3 covers 13 residues. CDR1 MNHEY and CDR2 SMNVEV come from the germline V gene (reference sequence). Expressed TCRB transcripts got sequenced, as all isolated RNA was reverse transcribed. Sequenced by immunoSEQ multiplex PCR; TCRdb stores in-frame clones only, minus some. The sample gives hundreds of thousands of clones, about a sixth of which show up once; approximately 0.087% is in the top ten. One heparinised draw, averaging roughly 0.12 L, was taken per donor. Populations obtained by sorting all exceeded 95% purity. With regard to this clone: The antigen remains undetermined.

This sequence originates from a man younger than 35 in good health. The rearrangement links TRBV27 to TRBJ1-3, with D perhaps TRBD1 (5 bases). Sequencing used naive CD4+ T cells from blood. CDR3 coding DNA: TGTGCCAGCAGTTTACGGGGCGGAAACACCATATATTTT. Its protein product is CASSLRGGNTIYF.